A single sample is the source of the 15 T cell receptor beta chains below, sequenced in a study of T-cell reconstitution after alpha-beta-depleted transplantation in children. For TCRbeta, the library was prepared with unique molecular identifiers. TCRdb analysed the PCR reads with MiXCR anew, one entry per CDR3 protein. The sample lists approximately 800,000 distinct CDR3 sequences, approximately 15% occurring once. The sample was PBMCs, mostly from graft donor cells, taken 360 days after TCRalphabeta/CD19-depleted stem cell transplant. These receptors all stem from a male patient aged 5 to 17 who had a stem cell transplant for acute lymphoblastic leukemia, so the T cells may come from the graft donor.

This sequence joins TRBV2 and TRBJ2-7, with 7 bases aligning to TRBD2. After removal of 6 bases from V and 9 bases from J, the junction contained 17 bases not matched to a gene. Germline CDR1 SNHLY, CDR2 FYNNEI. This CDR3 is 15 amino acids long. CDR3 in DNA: TGTGCCAGCAGCGCGGGGCTAGCGGTGACTATGGGGCAGTACTTC. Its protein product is CASSAGLAVTMGQYF.

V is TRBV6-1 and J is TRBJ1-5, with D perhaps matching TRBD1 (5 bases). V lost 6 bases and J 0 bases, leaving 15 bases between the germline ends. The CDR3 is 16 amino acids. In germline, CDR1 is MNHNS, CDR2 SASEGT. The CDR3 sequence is CASSRVRGYSNQPQHF. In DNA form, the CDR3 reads TGTGCCAGCAGCAGGGTGAGGGGTTATAGCAATCAGCCCCAGCATTTT.

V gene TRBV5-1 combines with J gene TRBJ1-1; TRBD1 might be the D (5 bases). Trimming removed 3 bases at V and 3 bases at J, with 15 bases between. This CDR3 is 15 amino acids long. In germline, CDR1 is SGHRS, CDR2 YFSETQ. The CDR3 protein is CASSSFEGEDTEAFF. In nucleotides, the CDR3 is TGCGCCAGCAGCTCGTTCGAAGGGGAGGACACTGAAGCTTTCTTT. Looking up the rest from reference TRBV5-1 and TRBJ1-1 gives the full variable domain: KAGVTQTPRYLIKTRGQQVTLSCSPISGHRSVSWYQQTPGQGLQFLFEYFSETQRNKGNFPGRFSGRQFSNSRSEMNVSTLELGDSALYLCASSSFEGEDTEAFFGQGTRLTVV.

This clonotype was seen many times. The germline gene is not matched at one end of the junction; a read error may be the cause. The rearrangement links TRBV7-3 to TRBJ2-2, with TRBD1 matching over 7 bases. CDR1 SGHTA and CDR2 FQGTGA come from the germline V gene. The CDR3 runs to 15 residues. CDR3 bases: TGCGCCAGCAGCCCCGGGACAGTGAACACCGGGGAGCTGTTTTTT. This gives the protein CASSPGTVNTGELFF.

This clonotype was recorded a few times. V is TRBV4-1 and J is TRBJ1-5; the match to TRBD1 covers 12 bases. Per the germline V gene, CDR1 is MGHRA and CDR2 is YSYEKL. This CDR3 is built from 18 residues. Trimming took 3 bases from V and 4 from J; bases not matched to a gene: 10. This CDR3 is CASSQVPGQGAVNQPQHF. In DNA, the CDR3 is TGCGCCAGCAGCCAGGTACCGGGACAGGGGGCCGTGAATCAGCCCCAGCATTTT.

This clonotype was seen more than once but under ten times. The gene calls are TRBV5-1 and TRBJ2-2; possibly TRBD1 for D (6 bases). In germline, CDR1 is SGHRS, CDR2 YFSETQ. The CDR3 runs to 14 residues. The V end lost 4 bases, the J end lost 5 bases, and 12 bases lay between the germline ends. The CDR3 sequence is CASSPGTTTGELFF. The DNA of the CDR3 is TGCGCCAGCAGCCCGGGGACAACTACCGGGGAGCTGTTTTTT.

The CDR3 bases are TGCAGCTTCAGCCTCGGGACTTCGAACACCGGGGAGCTGTTTTTT. Translating gives CSFSLGTSNTGELFF. This chain links TRBV29-1 with TRBJ2-2; D may be TRBD2 (6 bases). The CDR3 contains 15 residues. Per germline, CDR1 SQVTM and CDR2 ANQGSEA. With 8 bases removed from V and 0 bases from J, the gap between germline ends came to 16 bases.

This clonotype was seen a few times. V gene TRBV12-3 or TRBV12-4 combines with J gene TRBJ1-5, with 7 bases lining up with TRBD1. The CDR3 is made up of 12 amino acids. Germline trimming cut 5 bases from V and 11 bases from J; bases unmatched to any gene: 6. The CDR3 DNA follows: TGTGCCAGCAGTCCCGGGACAGAGGCCCAGCATTTT. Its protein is CASSPGTEAQHF.

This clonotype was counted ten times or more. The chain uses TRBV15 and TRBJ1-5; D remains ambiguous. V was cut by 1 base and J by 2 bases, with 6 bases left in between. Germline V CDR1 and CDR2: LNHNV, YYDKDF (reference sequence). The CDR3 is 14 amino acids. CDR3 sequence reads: CATSRGGGNQPQHF. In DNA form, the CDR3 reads TGTGCCACCAGCAGAGGAGGTGGCAATCAGCCCCAGCATTTT.

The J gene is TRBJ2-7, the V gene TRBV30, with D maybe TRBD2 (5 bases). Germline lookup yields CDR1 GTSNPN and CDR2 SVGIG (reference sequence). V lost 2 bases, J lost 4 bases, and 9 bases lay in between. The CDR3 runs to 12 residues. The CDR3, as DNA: TGTGCCTGGAGTTTGGGGAGTTACGAGCAGTACTTC. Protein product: CAWSLGSYEQYF.

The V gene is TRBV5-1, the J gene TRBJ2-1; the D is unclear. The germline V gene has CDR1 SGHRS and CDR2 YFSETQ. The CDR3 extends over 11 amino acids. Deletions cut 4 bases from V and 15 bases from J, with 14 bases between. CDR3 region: CASSLGGYLFF. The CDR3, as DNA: TGCGCCAGCAGCCTCGGTGGGTATTTGTTCTTC.

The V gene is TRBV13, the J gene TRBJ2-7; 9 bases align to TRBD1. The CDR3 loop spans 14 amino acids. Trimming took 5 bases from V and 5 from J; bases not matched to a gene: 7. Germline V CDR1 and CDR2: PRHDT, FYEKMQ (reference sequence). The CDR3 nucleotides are TGTGCCAGCAGCGGCCGACAGGGGGGCAACGAGCAGTACTTC. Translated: CASSGRQGGNEQYF.

The CDR3 region is CASSHPGTGEETQYF. DNA for the CDR3: TGTGCCAGCAGTCATCCCGGGACAGGGGAAGAGACCCAGTACTTC. This chain connects TRBV12-3 or TRBV12-4 to TRBJ2-5; 10 bases fit TRBD1. The CDR3 extends over 15 amino acids. J was trimmed by 3 bases and V by 5 bases; bases with no gene match: 6.

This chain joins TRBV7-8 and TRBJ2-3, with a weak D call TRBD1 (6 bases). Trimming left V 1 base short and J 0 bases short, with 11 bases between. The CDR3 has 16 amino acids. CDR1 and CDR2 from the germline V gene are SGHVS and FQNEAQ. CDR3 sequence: CASSLGTGLSTDTQYF. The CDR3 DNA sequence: TGTGCCAGCAGCTTAGGAACAGGGCTTAGCACAGATACGCAGTATTTT. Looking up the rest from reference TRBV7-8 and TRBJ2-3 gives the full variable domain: GAGVSQSPRYKVAKRGQDVALRCDPISGHVSLFWYQQALGQGPEFLTYFQNEAQLDKSGLPSDRFFAERPEGSVSTLKIQRTQQEDSAVYLCASSLGTGLSTDTQYFGPGTRLTVL.

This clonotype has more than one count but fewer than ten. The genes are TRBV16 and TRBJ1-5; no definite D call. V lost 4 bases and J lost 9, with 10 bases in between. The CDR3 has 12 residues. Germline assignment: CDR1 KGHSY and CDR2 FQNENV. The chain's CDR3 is CASSPSGGPQHF. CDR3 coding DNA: TGTGCCAGCAGCCCCTCAGGAGGGCCCCAGCATTTT.